The T cell receptor beta chain described here comes from a study of cytomegalovirus exposure and HLA in healthy donors. Researchers ran the PCR with 60 Vbeta and 13 Jbeta primers. Using immunoSEQ multiplex PCR, the repertoire was profiled, and TCRdb retains in-frame clones only, with some absent. This sample yields approximately 150,000 clones, of which 60% to 85% are seen a single time; about an eighth belongs to the top ten. This CDR3 region has 14 residues. Germline loops: CDR1 MGHDK, CDR2 SYGVNS. V lost 6 bases and J lost 3; bases outside the gene matches: 3. The source is a middle-aged man in good health and CMV-seropositive. The sequenced material came from PBMCs. The rearrangement joins TRBV25-1 to TRBJ2-1; 9 bases align to TRBD2. CDR3 in DNA: TGTGCCAGCAGGACTAGCGGAGTCTACAATGAGCAGTTCTTC. Its protein product is CASRTSGVYNEQFF.